This is a list of T cell receptor beta chains from one sample in a study of CD8 T cells in Susac syndrome. TCRdb independently ran MiXCR on the immunoSEQ multiplex PCR reads; one entry per CDR3 protein. The profile shows about 94,000 distinct CDR3 sequences, around 94% of them singletons. The specimen was CD4+ T cells from PBMCs. Receptors were obtained from a human donor with Susac syndrome. Both conserved end residues are part of each CDR3. A D gene is named only where the DNA matches it firmly. Size is stated for part of the rows, as once, few or many counts, or as a class when the clone is expanded.

CDR3aa: CASSVGTNYNEQFF; CDR3nt: TGTGCCAGCAGCGTAGGAACTAACTACAATGAGCAGTTCTTC; v_gene: TRBV9; abundance: once; d_gene: .; j_gene: TRBJ2-1
CDR3aa: CSARLAASTDTQYF; CDR3nt: TGCAGTGCTAGACTAGCGGCTAGCACAGATACGCAGTATTTT; v_gene: TRBV20-1; abundance: once; d_gene: TRBD2; j_gene: TRBJ2-3
CDR3aa: CASSIGAENIQYF; CDR3nt: TGTGCCAGCAGCATTGGAGCGGAAAACATTCAGTACTTC; v_gene: TRBV6-5; abundance: .; d_gene: .; j_gene: TRBJ2-4
CDR3aa: CASSLAGAQSEQYF; CDR3nt: TGTGCCAGCAGCTTAGCCGGGGCGCAGAGCGAGCAGTACTTC; v_gene: TRBV11-2; abundance: .; d_gene: .; j_gene: TRBJ2-7
CDR3aa: CASSLYPGASTDTQYF; CDR3nt: TGTGCCAGCAGTTTATACCCAGGGGCGAGCACAGATACGCAGTATTTT; v_gene: TRBV27; abundance: once; d_gene: .; j_gene: TRBJ2-3
CDR3aa: CASSSGTGSSSYGYTF; CDR3nt: TGTGCCAGCAGTTCCGGGACAGGTTCAAGCTCCTATGGCTACACCTTC; v_gene: TRBV11-2; abundance: .; d_gene: TRBD1; j_gene: TRBJ1-2
CDR3aa: CASSFRGTPGDTQYF; CDR3nt: TGTGCCAGCAGCTTTAGGGGGACGCCTGGAGATACGCAGTATTTT; v_gene: TRBV11-2; abundance: .; d_gene: .; j_gene: TRBJ2-3
CDR3aa: CASSDEPGQGYGYTF; CDR3nt: TGTGCCAGCAGTGACGAACCGGGACAGGGGTATGGCTACACCTTC; v_gene: TRBV6-4; abundance: .; d_gene: TRBD1; j_gene: TRBJ1-2
CDR3aa: CATSRVGGGAVWSRETQYF; CDR3nt: TGTGCCACCAGCAGAGTGGGGGGTGGCGCGGTTTGGAGCAGGGAGACCCAGTACTTC; v_gene: TRBV15; abundance: .; d_gene: .; j_gene: TRBJ2-5
CDR3aa: CASSLVGIEAFF; CDR3nt: TGTGCCAGCAGCTTAGTTGGTATTGAAGCTTTCTTT; v_gene: TRBV7-9; abundance: .; d_gene: .; j_gene: TRBJ1-1
CDR3aa: CASSFYSYEQYF; CDR3nt: TGTGCCAGCAGTTTTTATAGCTACGAGCAGTACTTC; v_gene: TRBV12-3/TRBV12-4; abundance: .; d_gene: .; j_gene: TRBJ2-7
CDR3aa: CASSQAGTPETPQYF; CDR3nt: TGTGCCAGCAGCCAAGCCGGGACTCCCGAGACCCCGCAGTATTTT; v_gene: TRBV14; abundance: .; d_gene: .; j_gene: TRBJ2-3
CDR3aa: CATSVAGAGGRYEQYF; CDR3nt: TGTGCCACCAGTGTGGCAGGAGCGGGGGGGCGTTACGAGCAGTACTTC; v_gene: TRBV15; abundance: .; d_gene: TRBD2; j_gene: TRBJ2-7
CDR3aa: CSALDRVHNEQFF; CDR3nt: TGCAGTGCTCTAGACAGGGTCCACAATGAGCAGTTCTTC; v_gene: TRBV20-1; abundance: .; d_gene: TRBD1; j_gene: TRBJ2-1
CDR3aa: CSAQQGLYEQYF; CDR3nt: TGCAGTGCACAACAGGGGTTATACGAGCAGTACTTC; v_gene: TRBV20-1; abundance: .; d_gene: TRBD1; j_gene: TRBJ2-7
CDR3aa: CASSQAEGSPLHF; CDR3nt: TGTGCCAGCAGCCAAGCAGAGGGTTCACCCCTCCACTTT; v_gene: TRBV14; abundance: .; d_gene: .; j_gene: TRBJ1-6
CDR3aa: CASSFETEAYEQYF; CDR3nt: TGTGCCAGCAGCTTCGAGACAGAGGCCTACGAGCAGTACTTC; v_gene: TRBV5-6; abundance: .; d_gene: .; j_gene: TRBJ2-7
CDR3aa: CASSLETEAFF; CDR3nt: TGTGCCAGCAGCTTGGAAACTGAAGCTTTCTTT; v_gene: TRBV5-4; abundance: .; d_gene: .; j_gene: TRBJ1-1
CDR3aa: CASSQALAFTDTQYF; CDR3nt: TGCGCCAGCAGCCAAGCCCTCGCTTTCACAGATACGCAGTATTTT; v_gene: TRBV4-1; abundance: .; d_gene: .; j_gene: TRBJ2-3
CDR3aa: CASSLQTNQPQHF; CDR3nt: TGTGCCAGCAGTTTACAGACCAATCAGCCCCAGCATTTT; v_gene: TRBV12-3/TRBV12-4; abundance: .; d_gene: .; j_gene: TRBJ1-5
CDR3aa: CATSETRGQYNEQFF; CDR3nt: TGTGCCACCAGTGAAACCAGGGGGCAATACAATGAGCAGTTCTTC; v_gene: TRBV24-1; abundance: .; d_gene: TRBD1; j_gene: TRBJ2-1
CDR3aa: CASSKAGAIYEQYF; CDR3nt: TGTGCCAGCAGCAAAGCGGGAGCGATATACGAGCAGTACTTC; v_gene: TRBV21-1; abundance: .; d_gene: .; j_gene: TRBJ2-7
CDR3aa: CASSVATVRGDTQYF; CDR3nt: TGTGCCAGCAGCGTAGCTACAGTGAGGGGAGATACGCAGTATTTT; v_gene: TRBV9; abundance: .; d_gene: .; j_gene: TRBJ2-3
CDR3aa: CSARGWGDNEQFF; CDR3nt: TGCAGTGCTAGAGGTTGGGGGGACAATGAGCAGTTCTTC; v_gene: TRBV20-1; abundance: .; d_gene: .; j_gene: TRBJ2-1
CDR3aa: CASSPRQGLDEQYF; CDR3nt: TGTGCCAGCAGTCCCCGCCAGGGGTTGGACGAGCAGTACTTC; v_gene: TRBV7-9; abundance: .; d_gene: .; j_gene: TRBJ2-7
CDR3aa: CASSQVQLNQPQHF; CDR3nt: TGCGCCAGCAGCCAAGTTCAGCTCAATCAGCCCCAGCATTTT; v_gene: TRBV4-1; abundance: .; d_gene: .; j_gene: TRBJ1-5
CDR3aa: CASSLVNEGPEAFF; CDR3nt: TGTGCCAGCAGCTTGGTCAACGAGGGGCCTGAAGCTTTCTTT; v_gene: TRBV5-4; abundance: once; d_gene: .; j_gene: TRBJ1-1
CDR3aa: CASSFPSNYGYTF; CDR3nt: TGTGCCAGCAGCTTCCCCTCTAACTATGGCTACACCTTC; v_gene: TRBV5-6; abundance: .; d_gene: .; j_gene: TRBJ1-2
CDR3aa: CSAQPGGAGTGELFF; CDR3nt: TGCAGCGCCCAGCCCGGGGGGGCCGGAACCGGGGAGCTGTTTTTT; v_gene: TRBV29-1; abundance: .; d_gene: TRBD2; j_gene: TRBJ2-2
CDR3aa: CASSQGLNQPQHF; CDR3nt: TGTGCCAGCAGCCAGGGTCTGAATCAGCCCCAGCATTTT; v_gene: TRBV3-1; abundance: .; d_gene: .; j_gene: TRBJ1-5
CDR3aa: CASTLLGLAGGNNEQFF; CDR3nt: TGCGCCAGCACCCTCCTCGGACTAGCGGGGGGTAACAATGAGCAGTTCTTC; v_gene: TRBV5-1; abundance: .; d_gene: TRBD2; j_gene: TRBJ2-1
CDR3aa: CASSLSGKLGNQPQHF; CDR3nt: TGTGCCAGCAGTTTATCCGGGAAGTTGGGCAATCAGCCCCAGCATTTT; v_gene: TRBV27; abundance: .; d_gene: .; j_gene: TRBJ1-5
CDR3aa: CASSRGGTGSTDTQYF; CDR3nt: TGCGCCAGCAGCCGAGGCGGGACAGGGTCCACAGATACGCAGTATTTT; v_gene: TRBV4-3; abundance: once; d_gene: TRBD1; j_gene: TRBJ2-3
CDR3aa: CASLAGGQGAVGYTF; CDR3nt: TGTGCCAGCCTAGCGGGCGGACAGGGGGCGGTTGGCTACACCTTC; v_gene: TRBV6-6; abundance: .; d_gene: TRBD1; j_gene: TRBJ1-2
CDR3aa: CASSPGPANTEAFF; CDR3nt: TGTGCCAGCAGCCCGGGACCGGCGAACACTGAAGCTTTCTTT; v_gene: TRBV7-3; abundance: .; d_gene: .; j_gene: TRBJ1-1
CDR3aa: CAWSAGQVETQYF; CDR3nt: TGTGCCTGGAGCGCCGGACAGGTAGAGACCCAGTACTTC; v_gene: TRBV30; abundance: .; d_gene: TRBD1; j_gene: TRBJ2-5
CDR3aa: CASSRDSGAQFF; CDR3nt: TGTGCCAGCAGTCGAGATAGCGGGGCTCAGTTCTTC; v_gene: TRBV6-5; abundance: .; d_gene: TRBD2; j_gene: TRBJ2-1
CDR3aa: CASARRPYQETQYF; CDR3nt: TGTGCCTCAGCCAGGCGGCCGTACCAAGAGACCCAGTACTTC; v_gene: TRBV12-3/TRBV12-4; abundance: .; d_gene: .; j_gene: TRBJ2-5
CDR3aa: CSVYREGTDTQYF; CDR3nt: TGCAGCGTTTACAGGGAAGGCACAGATACGCAGTATTTT; v_gene: TRBV29-1; abundance: .; d_gene: .; j_gene: TRBJ2-3
CDR3aa: CASSFGGSLNTEAFF; CDR3nt: TGTGCCAGCAGCTTTGGGGGCAGTTTGAACACTGAAGCTTTCTTT; v_gene: TRBV7-2; abundance: .; d_gene: .; j_gene: TRBJ1-1
CDR3aa: CASSQDQTRTEAFF; CDR3nt: TGTGCCAGCAGCCAAGACCAGACACGCACTGAAGCTTTCTTT; v_gene: TRBV3-1; abundance: .; d_gene: .; j_gene: TRBJ1-1
CDR3aa: CSVEEQGAVGEQYF; CDR3nt: TGCAGCGTTGAGGAACAGGGGGCCGTGGGCGAGCAGTACTTC; v_gene: TRBV29-1; abundance: .; d_gene: TRBD1; j_gene: TRBJ2-7
CDR3aa: CSARATQGNEQYF; CDR3nt: TGCAGTGCTAGGGCTACACAGGGGAACGAGCAGTACTTC; v_gene: TRBV20-1; abundance: .; d_gene: TRBD1; j_gene: TRBJ2-7
CDR3aa: CSANHGNQPQHF; CDR3nt: TGCAGTGCTAACCATGGCAATCAGCCCCAGCATTTT; v_gene: TRBV20-1; abundance: .; d_gene: .; j_gene: TRBJ1-5
CDR3aa: CASSWGQNTEAFF; CDR3nt: TGTGCCAGCAGTTGGGGACAGAACACTGAAGCTTTCTTT; v_gene: TRBV25-1; abundance: few; d_gene: .; j_gene: TRBJ1-1
CDR3aa: CASSPSGGAYEQYF; CDR3nt: TGTGCCAGCTCCCCTAGCGGGGGGGCCTACGAGCAGTACTTC; v_gene: TRBV18; abundance: .; d_gene: TRBD2; j_gene: TRBJ2-7
CDR3aa: CASSQDLNYHNEQFF; CDR3nt: TGTGCCAGCAGCCAAGACTTAAACTACCACAATGAGCAGTTCTTC; v_gene: TRBV3-1; abundance: .; d_gene: .; j_gene: TRBJ2-1
CDR3aa: CASESTRDSPLHF; CDR3nt: TGTGCCAGCGAGTCTACCAGGGATTCACCCCTCCACTTT; v_gene: TRBV3-1; abundance: .; d_gene: .; j_gene: TRBJ1-6
CDR3aa: CASSPGTIYGYTF; CDR3nt: TGTGCCAGCAGCCCTGGGACTATCTATGGCTACACCTTC; v_gene: TRBV5-4; abundance: .; d_gene: .; j_gene: TRBJ1-2
CDR3aa: CAWSVRGPLSQPQHF; CDR3nt: TGTGCCTGGAGTGTACGTGGCCCCCTCTCTCAGCCCCAGCATTTT; v_gene: TRBV30; abundance: .; d_gene: .; j_gene: TRBJ1-5